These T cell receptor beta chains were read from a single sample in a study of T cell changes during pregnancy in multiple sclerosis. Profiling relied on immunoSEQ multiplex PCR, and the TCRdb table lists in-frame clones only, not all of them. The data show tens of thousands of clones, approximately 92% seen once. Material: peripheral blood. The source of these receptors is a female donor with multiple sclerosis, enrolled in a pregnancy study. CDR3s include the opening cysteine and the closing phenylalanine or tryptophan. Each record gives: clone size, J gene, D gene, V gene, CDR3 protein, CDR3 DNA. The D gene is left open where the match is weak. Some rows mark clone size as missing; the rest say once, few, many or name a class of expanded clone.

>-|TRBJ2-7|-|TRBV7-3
CASSLEGGPGYEQYF
TGTGCCAGCAGCTTAGAGGGAGGTCCCGGCTACGAGCAGTACTTC
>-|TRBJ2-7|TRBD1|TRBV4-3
CASSQVGTEHEQYF
TGCGCCAGCAGCCAAGTCGGGACAGAACACGAGCAGTACTTC
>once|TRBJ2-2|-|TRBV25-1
CASSERTGFQDGELFF
TGTGCCAGCAGTGAACGCACAGGGTTTCAGGACGGGGAGCTGTTTTTT
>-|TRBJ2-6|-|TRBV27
CASSLTVMAGANVLTF
TGTGCCAGCAGTTTGACGGTAATGGCTGGGGCCAACGTCCTGACTTTC
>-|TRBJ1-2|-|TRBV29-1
CSVEPYGQGGYGYTF
TGCAGCGTTGAACCCTACGGCCAGGGAGGCTATGGCTACACCTTC
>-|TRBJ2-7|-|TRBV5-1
CASTWTGTTYEQYF
TGCGCCAGCACCTGGACAGGGACTACCTACGAGCAGTACTTC
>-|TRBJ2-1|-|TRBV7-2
CASSLSGSGEQFF
TGTGCCAGCAGCTTATCCGGGAGCGGGGAGCAGTTCTTC
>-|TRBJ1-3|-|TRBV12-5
CASGLGNSAGNTIYF
TGTGCTAGTGGTTTAGGGAATTCCGCTGGAAACACCATATATTTT
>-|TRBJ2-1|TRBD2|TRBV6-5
CASSLLAGGVHEQFF
TGTGCCAGCAGTTTACTAGCGGGAGGGGTCCATGAGCAGTTCTTC
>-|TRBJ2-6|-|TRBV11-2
CASGKQVSGANVLTF
TGTGCCAGCGGTAAACAAGTCTCTGGGGCCAACGTCCTGACTTTC
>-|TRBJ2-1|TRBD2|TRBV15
CATSGTSATVGDEQFF
TGTGCCACCAGCGGGACTAGCGCCACCGTTGGGGATGAGCAGTTCTTC
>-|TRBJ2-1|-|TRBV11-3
CASSPRQTNEQFF
TGTGCCAGCAGCCCGAGACAGACCAATGAGCAGTTCTTC
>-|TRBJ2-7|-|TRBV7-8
CASSLPGREAYEQYF
TGTGCCAGCAGCTTACCGGGCAGGGAGGCCTACGAGCAGTACTTC
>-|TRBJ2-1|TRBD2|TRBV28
CASSSGLAGGPHVNEQFF
TGTGCCAGCAGTTCGGGACTAGCGGGAGGACCCCATGTCAATGAGCAGTTCTTC
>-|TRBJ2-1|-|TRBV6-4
CASSDGGGGNEQFF
TGTGCCAGCAGTGATGGGGGAGGAGGGAATGAGCAGTTCTTC
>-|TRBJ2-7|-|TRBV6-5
CASSYGFTYEQYF
TGTGCCAGCAGTTACGGCTTTACCTACGAGCAGTACTTC
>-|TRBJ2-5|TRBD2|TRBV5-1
CASSFSGRRETQYF
TGCGCCAGCAGCTTCAGCGGGAGGCGTGAGACCCAGTACTTC
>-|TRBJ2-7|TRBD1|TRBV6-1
CASSESWDRAYEQYF
TGTGCCAGCAGTGAATCGTGGGACAGGGCCTACGAGCAGTACTTC
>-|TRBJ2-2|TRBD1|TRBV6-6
CASSPGTANTGELFF
TGTGCCAGCAGCCCCGGGACAGCGAACACCGGGGAGCTGTTTTTT
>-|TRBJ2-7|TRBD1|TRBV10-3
CAISETGQKSYEQYF
TGTGCCATCAGTGAGACGGGACAGAAGTCCTACGAGCAGTACTTC